Reported below is one T cell receptor (beta chain). Its antigen is unknown. The CDR3 length is 15 residues. The germline gives CDR1 LNHDA, CDR2 SQIVND (reference sequence). The J segment lost 0 bases and the V segment lost 4 bases, leaving 6 bases of the junction unmatched. PCR was performed using 60 Vbeta and 13 Jbeta primers. The method was immunoSEQ multiplex PCR; TCRdb's version includes in-frame clones alone and lacks a portion of them. The table records some 110,000 clones, approximately 80% of them present only once. The sample originates from a study of cytomegalovirus exposure and HLA in healthy donors. Overall study: An earlier analysis found around 120 million unique TCR beta sequences from 200 million or so T cells. Study observations and caveats: In a later analysis, DRB1 alleles had the most associated TCRs; HLA-C alleles the fewest. CMV serostatus was the sole immune exposure data available. Cytomegalovirus-associated status was assigned to fewer than 200 TCR beta chains.

The J gene is TRBJ2-7, the V gene TRBV19; TRBD2 matches 7 bases. Sequences were obtained from PBMCs. The TCR originated in a woman between 40 and 50 years old in good health and CMV-seropositive. The CDR3 sequence is CASSTTSTFSYEQYF. In nucleotides, the CDR3 is TGTGCCAGTAGTACGACTAGCACCTTCTCCTACGAGCAGTACTTC.